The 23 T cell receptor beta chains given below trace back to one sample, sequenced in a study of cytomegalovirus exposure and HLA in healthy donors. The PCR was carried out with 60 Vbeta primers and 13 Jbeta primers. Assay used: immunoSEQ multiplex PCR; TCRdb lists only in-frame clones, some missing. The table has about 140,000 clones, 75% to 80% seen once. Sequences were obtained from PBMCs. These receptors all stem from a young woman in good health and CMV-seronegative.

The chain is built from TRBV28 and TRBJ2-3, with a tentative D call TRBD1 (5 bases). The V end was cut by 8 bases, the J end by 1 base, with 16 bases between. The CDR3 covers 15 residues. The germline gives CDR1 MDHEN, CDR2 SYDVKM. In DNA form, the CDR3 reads TGTGCCAGCGGGGCAGGCACCGACCGCACAGATACGCAGTATTTT. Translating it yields CASGAGTDRTDTQYF.

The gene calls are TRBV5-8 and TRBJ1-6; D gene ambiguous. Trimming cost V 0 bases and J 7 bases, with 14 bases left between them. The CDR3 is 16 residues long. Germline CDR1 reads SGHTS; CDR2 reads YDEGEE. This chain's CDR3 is CASSLVPLSSNSPLHF. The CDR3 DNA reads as TGTGCCAGCAGCTTGGTCCCACTCTCCTCGAATTCACCCCTCCACTTT. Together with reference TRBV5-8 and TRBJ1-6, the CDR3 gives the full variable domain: EAGVTQSPTHLIKTRGQQATLRCSPISGHTSVYWYQQALGLGLQFLLWYDEGEERNRGNFPPRFSGRQFPNYSSELNVNALELEDSALYLCASSLVPLSSNSPLHFGNGTRLTVT.

CDR3 sequence reads: CASSPTGTGSYEQYF. CDR3 sequence (DNA): TGCGCCAGCAGCCCGACGGGGACAGGGAGTTATGAGCAGTACTTC. The rearrangement links TRBV5-1 to TRBJ2-7; TRBD1 matches 9 bases. The trim removed 4 bases at V and 7 bases at J, leaving 12 bases unmatched. Germline V gene lookup returns CDR1 SGHRS and CDR2 YFSETQ. The CDR3 sequence is 15 residues long.

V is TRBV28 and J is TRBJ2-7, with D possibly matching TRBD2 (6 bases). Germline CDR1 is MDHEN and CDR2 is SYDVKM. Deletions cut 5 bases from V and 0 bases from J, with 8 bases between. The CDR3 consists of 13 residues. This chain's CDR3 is CASSLGGSYEQYF. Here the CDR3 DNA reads TGTGCCAGCAGTCTGGGGGGCTCCTACGAGCAGTACTTC. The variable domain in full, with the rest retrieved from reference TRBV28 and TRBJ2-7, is DVKVTQSSRYLVKRTGEKVFLECVQDMDHENMFWYRQDPGLGLRLIYFSYDVKMKEKGDIPEGYSVSREKKERFSLILESASTNQTSMYLCASSLGGSYEQYFGPGTRLTVT.

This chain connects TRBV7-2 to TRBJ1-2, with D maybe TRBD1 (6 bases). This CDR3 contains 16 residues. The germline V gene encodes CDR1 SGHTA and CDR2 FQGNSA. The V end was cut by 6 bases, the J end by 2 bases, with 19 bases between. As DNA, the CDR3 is TGTGCCAGCAGTCCCCGTCTTGGTACAGGGAACTATGGCTACACCTTC. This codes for CASSPRLGTGNYGYTF.

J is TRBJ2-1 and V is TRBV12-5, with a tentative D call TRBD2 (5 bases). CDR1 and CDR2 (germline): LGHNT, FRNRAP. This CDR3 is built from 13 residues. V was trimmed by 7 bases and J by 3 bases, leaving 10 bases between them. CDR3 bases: TGTGCTAGTGTTGTTCGGGGCTACAATGAGCAGTTCTTC. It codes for CASVVRGYNEQFF.

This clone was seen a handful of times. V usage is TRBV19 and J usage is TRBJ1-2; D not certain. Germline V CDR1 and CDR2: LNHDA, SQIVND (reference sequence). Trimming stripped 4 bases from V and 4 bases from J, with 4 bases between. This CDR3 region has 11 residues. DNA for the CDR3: TGTGCCAGTAGTAGAGGCTATGGCTACACCTTC. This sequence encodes CASSRGYGYTF.

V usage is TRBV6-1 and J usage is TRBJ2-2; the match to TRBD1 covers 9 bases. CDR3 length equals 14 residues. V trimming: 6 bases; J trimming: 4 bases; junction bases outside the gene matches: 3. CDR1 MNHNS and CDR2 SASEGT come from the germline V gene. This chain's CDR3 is CASRRTGVTGELFF. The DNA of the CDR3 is TGTGCCAGCAGGAGGACAGGGGTCACCGGGGAGCTGTTTTTT.

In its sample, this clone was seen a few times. CDR3 bases: TGTGCCAGCAGTGAAGGGGGGGGTCGCGAGACCCAGTACTTC. It specifies CASSEGGGRETQYF. The rearrangement links TRBV6-1 to TRBJ2-5, with TRBD2 matching 7 bases. The CDR3 loop spans 14 amino acids. The germline V gene has CDR1 MNHNS and CDR2 SASEGT. After removal of 1 base from V and 5 bases from J, the junction contained 4 bases not matched to a gene.

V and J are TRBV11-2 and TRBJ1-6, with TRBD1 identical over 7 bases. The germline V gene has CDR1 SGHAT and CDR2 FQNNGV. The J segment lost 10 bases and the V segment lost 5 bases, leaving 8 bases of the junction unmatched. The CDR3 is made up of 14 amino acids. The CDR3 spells CASSNRQGGSPLHF. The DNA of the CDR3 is TGTGCCAGCAGCAACAGACAGGGAGGATCACCCCTCCACTTT.

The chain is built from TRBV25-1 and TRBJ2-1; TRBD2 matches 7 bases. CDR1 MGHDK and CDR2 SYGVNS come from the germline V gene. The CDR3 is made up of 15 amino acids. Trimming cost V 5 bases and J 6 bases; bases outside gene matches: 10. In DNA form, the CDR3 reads TGTGCCAGCAGTTCCGGGGGGAGGTTTAGCAATGAGCAGTTCTTC. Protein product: CASSSGGRFSNEQFF.

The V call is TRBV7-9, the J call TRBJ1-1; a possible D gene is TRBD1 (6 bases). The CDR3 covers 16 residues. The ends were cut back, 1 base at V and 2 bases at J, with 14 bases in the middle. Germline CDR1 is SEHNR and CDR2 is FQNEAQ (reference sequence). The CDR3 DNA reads TGTGCCAGCAGCTTAGTGCCCACAGGGTTTAACACTGAAGCTTTCTTT. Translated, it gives CASSLVPTGFNTEAFF. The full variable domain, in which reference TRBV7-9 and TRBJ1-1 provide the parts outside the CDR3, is DTGVSQNPRHKITKRGQNVTFRCDPISEHNRLYWYRQTLGQGPEFLTYFQNEAQLEKSRLLSDRFSAERPKGSFSTLEIQRTEQGDSAMYLCASSLVPTGFNTEAFFGQGTRLTVV.

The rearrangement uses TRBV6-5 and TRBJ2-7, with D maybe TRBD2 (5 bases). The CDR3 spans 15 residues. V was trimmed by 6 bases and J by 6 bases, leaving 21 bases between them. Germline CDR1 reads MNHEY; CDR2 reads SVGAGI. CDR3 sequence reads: CASRKLLGHEGEQYF. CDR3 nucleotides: TGTGCCAGCAGAAAACTCCTGGGCCACGAGGGCGAGCAGTACTTC.

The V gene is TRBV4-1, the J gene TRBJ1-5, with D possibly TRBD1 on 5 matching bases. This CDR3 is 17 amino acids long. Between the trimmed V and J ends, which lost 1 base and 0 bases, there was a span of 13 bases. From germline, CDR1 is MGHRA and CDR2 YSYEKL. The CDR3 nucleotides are TGCGCCAGCAGCCAAGTCACGGGGGGGGATAGCAATCAGCCCCAGCATTTT. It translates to CASSQVTGGDSNQPQHF.

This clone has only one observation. CDR3 region: CASSVTIGTGLAKNIQYF. Here the CDR3 DNA reads TGTGCCAGCAGCGTCACTATCGGGACAGGGCTAGCCAAAAACATTCAGTACTTC. The J gene is TRBJ2-4, the V gene TRBV9; 9 bases agree with TRBD1. Germline CDR1 is SGDLS and CDR2 is YYNGEE. This CDR3 comprises 18 residues. V lost 2 bases to trimming and J lost 0 bases; unmatched junction nucleotides: 9.

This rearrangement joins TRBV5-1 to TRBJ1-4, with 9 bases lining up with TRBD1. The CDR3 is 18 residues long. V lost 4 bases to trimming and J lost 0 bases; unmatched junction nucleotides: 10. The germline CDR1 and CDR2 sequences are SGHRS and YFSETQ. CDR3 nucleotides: TGCGCCAGCAGCCCGGGGACAGGGCGACCGTCAACTAATGAAAAACTGTTTTTT. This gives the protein CASSPGTGRPSTNEKLFF.

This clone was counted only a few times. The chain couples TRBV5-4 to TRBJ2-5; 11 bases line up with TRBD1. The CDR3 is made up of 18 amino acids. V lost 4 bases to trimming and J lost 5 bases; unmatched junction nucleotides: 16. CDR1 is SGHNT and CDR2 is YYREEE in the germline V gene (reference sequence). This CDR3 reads CASSLGGQGGMTRETQYF. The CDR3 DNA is TGTGCCAGCAGCCTAGGGGGACAGGGGGGGATGACAAGGGAGACCCAGTACTTC.

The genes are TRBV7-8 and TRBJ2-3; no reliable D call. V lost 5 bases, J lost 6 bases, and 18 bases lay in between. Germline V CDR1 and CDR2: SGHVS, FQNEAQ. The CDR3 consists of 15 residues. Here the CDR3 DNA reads TGTGCCAGCAGCCTTAACAGTGTGTCCCCCGATACGCAGTATTTT. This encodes CASSLNSVSPDTQYF.

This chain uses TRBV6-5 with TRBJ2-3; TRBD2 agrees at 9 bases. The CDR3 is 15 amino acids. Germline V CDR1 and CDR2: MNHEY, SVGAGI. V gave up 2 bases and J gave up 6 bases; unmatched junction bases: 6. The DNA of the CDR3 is TGTGCCAGCAGTTACGTTGCGGGGGGGCCGGATACGCAGTATTTT. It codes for CASSYVAGGPDTQYF.

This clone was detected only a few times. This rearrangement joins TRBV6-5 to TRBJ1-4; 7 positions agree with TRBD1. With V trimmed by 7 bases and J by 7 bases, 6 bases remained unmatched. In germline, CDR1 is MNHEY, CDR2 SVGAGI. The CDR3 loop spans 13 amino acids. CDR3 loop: CASKYRGSEKLFF. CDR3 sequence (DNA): TGTGCCAGCAAATACAGGGGAAGTGAAAAACTGTTTTTT.

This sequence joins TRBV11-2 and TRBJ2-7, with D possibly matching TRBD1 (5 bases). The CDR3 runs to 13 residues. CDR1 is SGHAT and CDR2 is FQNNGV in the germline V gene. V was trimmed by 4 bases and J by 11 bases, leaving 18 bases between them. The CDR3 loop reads CASSSPGMPWKYF. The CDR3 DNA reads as TGTGCCAGCAGCTCCCCAGGGATGCCGTGGAAGTACTTC.

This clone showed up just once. Written as DNA, the CDR3 is TGTGCCAGCAGCTTAGCCCTAGCGGGGGGGATTTTAGCCGGGGAGCTGTTTTTT. Its translation is CASSLALAGGILAGELFF. The rearrangement links TRBV11-2 to TRBJ2-2, with 12 bases matching TRBD2. Trimming at V came to 1 base and at J to 6 bases, leaving 9 bases not matched to a gene. This CDR3 is 18 amino acids long. CDR1 and CDR2 from the germline V gene are SGHAT and FQNNGV.

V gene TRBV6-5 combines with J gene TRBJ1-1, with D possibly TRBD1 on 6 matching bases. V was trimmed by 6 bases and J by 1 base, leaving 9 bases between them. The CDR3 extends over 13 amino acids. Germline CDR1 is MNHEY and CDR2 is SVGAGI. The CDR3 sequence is CASRPGQNTEAFF. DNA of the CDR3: TGTGCCAGCAGGCCGGGACAGAACACTGAAGCTTTCTTT.